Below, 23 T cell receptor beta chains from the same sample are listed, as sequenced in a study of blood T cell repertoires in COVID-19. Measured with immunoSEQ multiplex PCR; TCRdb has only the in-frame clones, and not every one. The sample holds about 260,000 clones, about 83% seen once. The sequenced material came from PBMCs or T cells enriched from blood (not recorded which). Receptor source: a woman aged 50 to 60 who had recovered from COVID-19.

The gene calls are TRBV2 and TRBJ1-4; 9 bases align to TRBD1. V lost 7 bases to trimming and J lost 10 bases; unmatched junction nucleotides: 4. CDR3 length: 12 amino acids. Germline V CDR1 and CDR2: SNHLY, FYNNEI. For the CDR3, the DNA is TGTGCCAGCACCGCGGACAGGGGAAAACTGTTTTTT. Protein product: CASTADRGKLFF.

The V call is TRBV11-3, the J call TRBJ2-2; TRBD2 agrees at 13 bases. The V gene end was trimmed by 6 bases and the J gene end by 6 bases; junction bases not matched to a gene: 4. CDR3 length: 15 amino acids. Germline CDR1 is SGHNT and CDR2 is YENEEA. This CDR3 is CASRTSGGASGELFF. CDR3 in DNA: TGTGCCAGCAGAACTAGCGGGGGGGCTTCCGGGGAGCTGTTTTTT.

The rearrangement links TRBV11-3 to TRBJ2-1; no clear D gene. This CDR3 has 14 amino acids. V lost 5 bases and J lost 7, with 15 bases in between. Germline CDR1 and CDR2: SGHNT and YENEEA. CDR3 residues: CASSPLESGNEQFF. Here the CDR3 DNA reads TGTGCCAGCAGCCCTTTGGAGAGTGGGAATGAGCAGTTCTTC.

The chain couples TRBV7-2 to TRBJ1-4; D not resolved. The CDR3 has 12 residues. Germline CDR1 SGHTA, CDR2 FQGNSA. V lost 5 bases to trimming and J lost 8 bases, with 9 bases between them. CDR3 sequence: CASSNPGEKLFF. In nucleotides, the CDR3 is TGTGCCAGCAGCAACCCCGGGGAAAAACTGTTTTTT.

CDR3 loop: CASILSTGNTEAFF. In nucleotides, the CDR3 is TGTGCCAGCATCCTTTCTACCGGGAACACTGAAGCTTTCTTT. The chain recombines TRBV7-9 with TRBJ1-1; no clear D gene. The CDR3 runs 14 residues. Germline V CDR1 and CDR2: SEHNR, FQNEAQ (reference sequence). V was pared by 7 bases and J by 1 base, with 13 bases between.

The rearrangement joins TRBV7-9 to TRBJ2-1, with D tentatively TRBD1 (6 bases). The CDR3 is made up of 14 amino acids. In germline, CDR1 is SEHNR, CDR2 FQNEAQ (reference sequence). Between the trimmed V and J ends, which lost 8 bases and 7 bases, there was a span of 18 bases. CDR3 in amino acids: CASLTGGRANEQFF. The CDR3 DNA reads TGTGCCAGCCTAACTGGGGGCAGGGCGAATGAGCAGTTCTTC.

The CDR3 spells CASSEFGGAGANYGYTF. As DNA, the CDR3 is TGTGCCAGCAGTGAATTCGGGGGGGCAGGAGCTAACTATGGCTACACCTTC. This rearrangement joins TRBV2 to TRBJ1-2; possibly TRBD1 for D (6 bases). The CDR3 runs to 17 residues. Trimming stripped 2 bases from V and 0 bases from J, with 16 bases between. Germline V lookup: CDR1 SNHLY, CDR2 FYNNEI.

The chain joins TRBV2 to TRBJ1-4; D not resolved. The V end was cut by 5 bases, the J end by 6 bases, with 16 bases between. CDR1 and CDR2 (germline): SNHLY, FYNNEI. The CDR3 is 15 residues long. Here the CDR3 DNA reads TGTGCCAGCAGTTCGTATCGAGGGCTTGATGAAAAACTGTTTTTT. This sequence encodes CASSSYRGLDEKLFF.

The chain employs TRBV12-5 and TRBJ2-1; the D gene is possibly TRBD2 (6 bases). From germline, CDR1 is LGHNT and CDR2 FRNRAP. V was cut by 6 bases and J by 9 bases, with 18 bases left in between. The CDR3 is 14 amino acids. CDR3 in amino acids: CASGAGTYGGEQFF. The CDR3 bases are TGTGCTAGTGGAGCCGGGACTTATGGAGGTGAGCAGTTCTTC.

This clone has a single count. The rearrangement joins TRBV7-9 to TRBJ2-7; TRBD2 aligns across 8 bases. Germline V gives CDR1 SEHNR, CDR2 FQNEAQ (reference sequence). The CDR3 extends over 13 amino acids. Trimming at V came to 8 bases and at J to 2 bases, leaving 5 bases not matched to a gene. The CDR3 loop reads CASVLAGAYEQYF. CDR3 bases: TGTGCCAGCGTGCTAGCGGGCGCCTACGAGCAGTACTTC.

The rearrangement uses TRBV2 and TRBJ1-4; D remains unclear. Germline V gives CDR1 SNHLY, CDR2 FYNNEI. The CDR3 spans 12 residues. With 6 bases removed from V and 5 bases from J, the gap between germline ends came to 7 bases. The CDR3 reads CASSGLNEKLFF. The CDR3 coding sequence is TGTGCCAGCAGCGGACTGAATGAAAAACTGTTTTTT.

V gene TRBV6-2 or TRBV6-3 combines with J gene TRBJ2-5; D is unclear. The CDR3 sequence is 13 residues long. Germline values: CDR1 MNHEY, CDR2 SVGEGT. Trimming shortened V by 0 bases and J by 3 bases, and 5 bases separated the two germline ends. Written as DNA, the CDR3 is TGTGCCAGCAGTTACTCGCTAGAAGAGACCCAGTACTTC. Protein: CASSYSLEETQYF.

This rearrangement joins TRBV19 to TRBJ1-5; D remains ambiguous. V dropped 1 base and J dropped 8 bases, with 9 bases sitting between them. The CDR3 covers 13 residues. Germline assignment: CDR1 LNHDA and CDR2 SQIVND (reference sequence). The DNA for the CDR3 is TGTGCCAGTAGTATAGGAGTTCGTGAGCCCCAGCATTTT. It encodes CASSIGVREPQHF. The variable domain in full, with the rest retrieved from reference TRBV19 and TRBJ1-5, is DGGITQSPKYLFRKEGQNVTLSCEQNLNHDAMYWYRQDPGQGLRLIYYSQIVNDFQKGDIAEGYSVSREKKESFPLTVTSAQKNPTAFYLCASSIGVREPQHFGDGTRLSIL.

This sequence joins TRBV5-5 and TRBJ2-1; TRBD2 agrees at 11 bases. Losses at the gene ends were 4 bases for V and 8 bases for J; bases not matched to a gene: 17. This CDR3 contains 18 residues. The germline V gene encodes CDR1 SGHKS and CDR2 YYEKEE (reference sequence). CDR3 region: CASSPHQIAGGLLDEQFF. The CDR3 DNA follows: TGTGCCAGCAGCCCACATCAAATAGCGGGAGGGCTCTTAGATGAGCAGTTCTTC.

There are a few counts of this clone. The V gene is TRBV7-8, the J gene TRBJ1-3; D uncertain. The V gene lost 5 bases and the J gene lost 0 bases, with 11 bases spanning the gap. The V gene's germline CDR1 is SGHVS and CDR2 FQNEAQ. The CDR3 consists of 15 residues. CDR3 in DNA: TGTGCCAGCAGCCCCCAGGCCTACTCTGGAAACACCATATATTTT. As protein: CASSPQAYSGNTIYF.

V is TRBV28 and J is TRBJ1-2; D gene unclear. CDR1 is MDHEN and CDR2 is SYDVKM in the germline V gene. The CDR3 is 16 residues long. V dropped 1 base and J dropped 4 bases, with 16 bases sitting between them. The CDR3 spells CASSLFNEALSYGYTF. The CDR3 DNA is TGTGCCAGCAGTTTATTTAATGAGGCACTCTCCTATGGCTACACCTTC.

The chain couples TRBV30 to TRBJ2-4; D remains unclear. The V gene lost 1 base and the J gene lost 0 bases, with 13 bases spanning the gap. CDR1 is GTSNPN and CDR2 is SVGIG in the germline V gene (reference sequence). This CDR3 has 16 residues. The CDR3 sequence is CAWSETTLVAKNIQYF. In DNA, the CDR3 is TGTGCCTGGAGTGAAACCACTTTGGTAGCCAAAAACATTCAGTACTTC.

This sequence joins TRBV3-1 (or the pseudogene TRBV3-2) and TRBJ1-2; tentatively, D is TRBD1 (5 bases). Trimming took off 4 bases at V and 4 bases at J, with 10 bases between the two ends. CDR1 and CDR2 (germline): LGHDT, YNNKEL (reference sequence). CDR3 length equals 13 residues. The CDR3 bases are TGTGCCAGCAGCCCCAACGGGGGCTATGGCTACACCTTC. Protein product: CASSPNGGYGYTF.

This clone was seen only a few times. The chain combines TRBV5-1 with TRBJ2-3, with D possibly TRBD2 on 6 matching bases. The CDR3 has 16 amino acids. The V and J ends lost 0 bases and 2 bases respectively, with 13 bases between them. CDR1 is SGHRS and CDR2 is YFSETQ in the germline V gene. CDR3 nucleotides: TGCGCCAGCAGCTTGGTCCCGGGAGTTGTCACAGATACGCAGTATTTT. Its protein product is CASSLVPGVVTDTQYF.

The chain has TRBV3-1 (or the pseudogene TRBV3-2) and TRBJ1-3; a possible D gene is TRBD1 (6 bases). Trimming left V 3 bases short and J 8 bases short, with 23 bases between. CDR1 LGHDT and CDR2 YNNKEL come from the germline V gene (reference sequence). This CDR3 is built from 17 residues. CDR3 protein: CASSQTPAGATGDTIYF. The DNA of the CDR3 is TGTGCCAGCAGCCAGACACCGGCAGGGGCTACCGGGGACACCATATATTTT.

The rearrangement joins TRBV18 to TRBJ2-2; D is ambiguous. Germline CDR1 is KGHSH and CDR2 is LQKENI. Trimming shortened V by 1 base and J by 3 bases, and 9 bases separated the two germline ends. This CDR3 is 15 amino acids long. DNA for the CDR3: TGTGCCAGCTCACCACGTCAAGCCCACACCGGGGAGCTGTTTTTT. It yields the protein CASSPRQAHTGELFF. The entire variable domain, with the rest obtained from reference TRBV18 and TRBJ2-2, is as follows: NAGVMQNPRHLVRRRGQEARLRCSPMKGHSHVYWYRQLPEEGLKFMVYLQKENIIDESGMPKERFSAEFPKEGPSILRIQQVVRGDSAAYFCASSPRQAHTGELFFGEGSRLTVL.

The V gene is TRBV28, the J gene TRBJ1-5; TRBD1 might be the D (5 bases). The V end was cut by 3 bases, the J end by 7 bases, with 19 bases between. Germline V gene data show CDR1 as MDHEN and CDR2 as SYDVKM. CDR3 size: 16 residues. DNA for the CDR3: TGTGCCAGCAGTTTTTTCGGGAGGGGCGCAGGACAGCCCCAGCATTTT. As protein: CASSFFGRGAGQPQHF.

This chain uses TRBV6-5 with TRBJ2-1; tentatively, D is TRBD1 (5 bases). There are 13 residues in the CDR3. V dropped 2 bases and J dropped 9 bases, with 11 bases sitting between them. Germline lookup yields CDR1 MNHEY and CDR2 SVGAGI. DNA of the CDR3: TGTGCCAGCAGTTACGGGGCCAGGACTGAGCAGTTCTTC. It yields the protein CASSYGARTEQFF.